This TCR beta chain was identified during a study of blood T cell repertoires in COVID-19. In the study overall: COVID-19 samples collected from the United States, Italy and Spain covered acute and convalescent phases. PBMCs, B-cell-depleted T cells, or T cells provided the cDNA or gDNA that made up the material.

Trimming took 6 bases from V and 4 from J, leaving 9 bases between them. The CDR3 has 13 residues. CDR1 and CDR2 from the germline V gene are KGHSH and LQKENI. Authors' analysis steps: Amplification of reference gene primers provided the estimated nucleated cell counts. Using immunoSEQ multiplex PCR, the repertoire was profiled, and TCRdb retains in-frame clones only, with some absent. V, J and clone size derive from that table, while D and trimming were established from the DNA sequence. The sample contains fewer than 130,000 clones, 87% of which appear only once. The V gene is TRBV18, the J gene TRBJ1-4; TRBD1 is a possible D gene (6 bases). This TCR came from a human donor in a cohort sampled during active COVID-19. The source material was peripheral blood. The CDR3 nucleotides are TGTGCCAGCTCTCGGGACATTAATGAAAAACTGTTTTTT. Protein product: CASSRDINEKLFF.